The T cell receptor beta chain described here comes from a study of cytomegalovirus exposure and HLA in healthy donors. A remark on this clone: Its target is not known.

Only in-frame clones appear in the TCRdb table, and some are missing; sequencing was by immunoSEQ multiplex PCR. This sample has approximately 160,000 clones, with 86% found just once. Regarding the study as a whole: The tendency of first-cohort TCR clusters to co-occur in the roughly 110 validation repertoires emerged from a later analysis. Most TCRs appeared rarely, but some public TCRs recurred in many donors. Reportedly, cytomegalovirus status was diagnosed with high sensitivity and specificity.

This CDR3 spans 15 amino acids. CDR1 and CDR2 from the germline V gene are SGHNT and YYREEE (reference sequence). V shed 4 bases, J shed 15 bases, and the junction held 13 bases outside the gene matches. The TCR sequence derives from a woman in her late teens or twenties in good health and CMV-seronegative. J is TRBJ2-3 and V is TRBV5-4; 14 positions agree with TRBD2. Material: PBMCs. The CDR3: CASSPGTSGGLGEYF. The DNA for the CDR3 is TGTGCCAGCAGCCCGGGGACTAGCGGGGGATTAGGCGAATATTTT.